The 14 T cell receptor beta chains below all came from one sample that was sequenced in a study of T-cell reconstitution after alpha-beta-depleted transplantation in children. It was with unique molecular identifiers that the TCRbeta library was prepared. TCRdb reprocessed the PCR reads with MiXCR, giving one entry per CDR3 protein. The sample contains some 290,000 distinct CDR3 sequences, 9.9% of which appear only once. The material was PBMCs from the stem cell graft donor, obtained from the stem cell graft. These receptors originate from a human donor who donated a stem cell graft to a child with SCID.

This clonotype was observed many times. The V gene is TRBV12-3 or TRBV12-4, the J gene TRBJ1-1; D may be TRBD1 (6 bases). The ends were cut back, 6 bases at V and 2 bases at J, with 13 bases in the middle. The CDR3 contains 14 residues. CDR3 sequence: CASSLGTLNTEAFF. The CDR3 DNA reads as TGTGCCAGCAGCCTCGGGACACTTAACACTGAAGCTTTCTTT.

The chain has TRBV7-8 and TRBJ1-5; a weak D match, TRBD1 (5 bases). Germline V gene data show CDR1 as SGHVS and CDR2 as FQNEAQ. V gave up 1 base and J gave up 1 base, with 17 bases separating them. This CDR3 spans 18 amino acids. The CDR3 DNA is TGTGCCAGCAGCTTAGACATCCCCCGGGGGATAAGCAATCAGCCCCAGCATTTT. Protein product: CASSLDIPRGISNQPQHF.

In this sample, this clonotype turned up many times. The chain employs TRBV3-1 and TRBJ2-7; 9 bases agree with TRBD1. Germline CDR1 reads LGHDT; CDR2 reads YNNKEL (reference sequence). With 5 bases clipped from V and 3 bases from J, the junction kept 5 bases outside the gene matches. This CDR3 has 14 amino acids. DNA of the CDR3: TGTGCCAGCAGCGTCGACAGGGGGAACTACGAGCAGTACTTC. Its protein product is CASSVDRGNYEQYF.

This clonotype was observed a handful of times. The chain carries TRBV4-2 and TRBJ2-1; the match to TRBD1 covers 10 bases. CDR1 and CDR2 from the germline V gene are LGHNA and YNFKEQ. Losses at the gene ends were 1 base for V and 5 bases for J; bases not matched to a gene: 5. The CDR3 is 16 amino acids. This CDR3 is CASSQASGQGDNEQFF. CDR3 DNA sequence: TGTGCCAGCAGCCAAGCCTCAGGACAGGGGGACAATGAGCAGTTCTTC.

The CDR3 sequence is CSAVLLAGPTFEQYF. CDR3 DNA sequence: TGCAGTGCGGTTCTGCTAGCGGGGCCCACTTTCGAGCAGTACTTC. The chain is built from TRBV20-1 and TRBJ2-7, with 9 bases identical to TRBD2. With 6 bases clipped from V and 6 bases from J, the junction kept 15 bases outside the gene matches. The CDR3 has 15 residues. Germline loops: CDR1 DFQATT, CDR2 SNEGSKA (reference sequence).

A few counts support this clonotype. The chain is built from TRBV12-3 or TRBV12-4 and TRBJ2-1, with 9 bases aligning to TRBD2. The V segment lost 2 bases and the J segment 5 bases; nucleotides outside the gene matches: 10. The CDR3 has 17 residues. CDR3 coding DNA: TGTGCCAGCAGTTTACGGGGCGGGGGGGCAATTCACAATGAGCAGTTCTTC. This codes for CASSLRGGGAIHNEQFF.

The sample holds a few counts of this clonotype. The chain uses TRBV19 and TRBJ1-6; D not certain. The germline gives CDR1 LNHDA, CDR2 SQIVND (reference sequence). There are 15 residues in the CDR3. V was pared by 5 bases and J by 6 bases, with 14 bases between. The CDR3 DNA sequence: TGTGCCAGTAGTGTGGAGGCCGAGGGTAATTCACCCCTCCACTTT. The encoded protein is CASSVEAEGNSPLHF.

The rearrangement links TRBV9 to TRBJ2-1; the D is unclear. The V gene lost 0 bases and the J gene lost 10 bases, with 17 bases spanning the gap. Germline CDR1 and CDR2: SGDLS and YYNGEE. This CDR3 is built from 15 residues. This CDR3 reads CASSVDLRIRNEQFF. The DNA of the CDR3 is TGTGCCAGCAGCGTAGATTTACGGATAAGGAACGAGCAGTTCTTC.

This chain uses TRBV10-2 with TRBJ2-5, with 9 nucleotides matching TRBD1. This CDR3 region has 14 residues. Germline CDR1 WSHSY, CDR2 SAAADI. After removal of 4 bases from V and 7 bases from J, the junction contained 7 bases not matched to a gene. CDR3 sequence (DNA): TGCGCCAGCAGTGGGAGGGACAGGGAGATGACCCAGTACTTC. Amino acid sequence: CASSGRDREMTQYF.

This clonotype was recorded a few times. This sequence joins TRBV6-1 and TRBJ2-3; maybe TRBD1 (5 bases). From germline, CDR1 is MNHNS and CDR2 SASEGT. The CDR3 has 16 residues. Trimming stripped 5 bases from V and 1 base from J, with 16 bases between. In DNA, the CDR3 is TGTGCCAGCAGTATCAGGGTCTTAACTGGCACAGATACGCAGTATTTT. It codes for CASSIRVLTGTDTQYF.

CDR3 sequence: CASFGALAFF. CDR3 sequence (DNA): TGTGCCAGCTTTGGGGCTTTAGCTTTCTTT. V is TRBV27 and J is TRBJ1-1; possible D gene TRBD1, 5 bases. The V end lost 8 bases, the J end lost 10 bases, and 11 bases lay between the germline ends. Germline V gene data show CDR1 as MNHEY and CDR2 as SMNVEV (reference sequence). CDR3 length: 10 amino acids.

This clonotype occurred a few times. This sequence joins TRBV12-5 and TRBJ1-2, with no clear D. Germline V gene data show CDR1 as LGHNT and CDR2 as FRNRAP. CDR3 length: 13 amino acids. The V end lost 3 bases, the J end lost 8 bases, and 13 bases lay between the germline ends. CDR3 nucleotide sequence: TGTGCTAGTGGTTTCGGTCCGGCAGACGGCTACACCTTC. Its translation is CASGFGPADGYTF.

This clonotype has at least ten counts. This sequence joins TRBV18 and TRBJ1-6, with D perhaps TRBD1 (6 bases). CDR3 length: 16 residues. The germline V gene has CDR1 KGHSH and CDR2 LQKENI. Trimming took off 6 bases at V and 7 bases at J, with 19 bases between the two ends. In DNA, the CDR3 is TGTGCCAGCTCGCCCACTGCGGGGGCAGGGAATTCACCCCTCCACTTT. This encodes CASSPTAGAGNSPLHF.

The CDR3 DNA reads TGCAGCGTTGACACCGGGACAGGGAAGGCTGGCTACACCTTC. Translation gives CSVDTGTGKAGYTF. This chain links TRBV29-1 with TRBJ1-2; 9 bases align to TRBD1. Germline V gene data show CDR1 as SQVTM and CDR2 as ANQGSEA. CDR3 length equals 14 residues. V lost 3 bases and J lost 7; bases outside the gene matches: 9.